These 14 T cell receptor beta chains were sequenced from one sample in a study of blood T cell repertoires in COVID-19 (TCRdb year 2020). The library was built by means of the immunoSEQ multiplex PCR assay. Entries here come from immuneACCESS through TCRdb and include only in-frame sequences with V and J called. Some clones fail to appear in such tables; in the studies checked, an unresolved V gene covers under half of the shortfall, and the cause of the remainder is unknown. For this sample there are some 96,000 clones; more than 85% appear just once. The ten largest clones capture approximately 7.3% of the sample. The source material was peripheral blood. The receptors here all came from a man aged 25-45 years in a cohort sampled during active COVID-19.

This clone has a single count. The chain is built from TRBV6-5 and TRBJ2-5; 11 nucleotides line up with TRBD1. J lost 4 bases, V lost 4 bases, and 2 bases had no gene match. CDR3 size: 14 residues. Per the germline V gene, CDR1 is MNHEY and CDR2 is SVGAGI. The CDR3 bases are TGTGCCAGCAGTTTGGGACAGGGGGGAGAGACCCAGTACTTC. This sequence encodes CASSLGQGGETQYF.

The chain couples TRBV5-6 to TRBJ2-3; perhaps TRBD1 as D (7 bases). CDR1 and CDR2 (germline): SGHDT, YYEEEE. V shed 0 bases and J shed 2 bases, with 16 bases lying between them. This CDR3 has 17 amino acids. The CDR3 here is CASSLGLRRGDTDTQYF. The DNA for the CDR3 is TGTGCCAGCAGCTTGGGCCTGCGCAGGGGGGACACAGATACGCAGTATTTT.

In its sample, this clone was seen a few times. The J gene is TRBJ2-3, the V gene TRBV30; 9 positions agree with TRBD1. The junction had 3 bases not matched to a gene; V was cut back by 5 bases and J by 0 bases. The CDR3 has 14 amino acids. Germline V gene sequence: CDR1 GTSNPN, CDR2 SVGIG (reference sequence). This chain's CDR3 is CAWGDRASTDTQYF. In DNA form, the CDR3 reads TGTGCCTGGGGGGACAGGGCTAGCACAGATACGCAGTATTTT. The full variable domain, with the rest looked up from reference TRBV30 and TRBJ2-3, is SQTIHQWPATLVQPVGSPLSLECTVEGTSNPNLYWYRQAAGRGLQLLFYSVGIGQISSEVPQNLSASRPQDRQFILSSKKLLLSDSGFYLCAWGDRASTDTQYFGPGTRLTVL.

The rearrangement uses TRBV29-1 and TRBJ2-1; 13 nucleotides line up with TRBD2. CDR1 SQVTM and CDR2 ANQGSEA come from the germline V gene. The V and J ends lost 7 bases and 7 bases, in that order; junction bases with no gene match: 4. The CDR3 extends over 13 amino acids. The CDR3 DNA sequence: TGCAGCGCCCCGGGACTAGCGGGGAATGAGCAGTTCTTC. Translation: CSAPGLAGNEQFF.

The rearrangement joins TRBV5-1 to TRBJ1-3; D gene unclear. Germline assignment: CDR1 SGHRS and CDR2 YFSETQ. Trimming stripped 0 bases from V and 2 bases from J, with 6 bases between. CDR3 length: 14 residues. The CDR3 region has the DNA TGCGCCAGCAGCTTGGCGTCTGCTGGAAACACCATATATTTT. Translation gives CASSLASAGNTIYF.

The CDR3 is CASSVPHRRTEAFF. The DNA for the CDR3 is TGTGCCAGCAGTGTCCCCCACCGGCGGACTGAAGCTTTCTTT. The chain couples TRBV28 to TRBJ1-1; D gene ambiguous. Germline CDR1 reads MDHEN; CDR2 reads SYDVKM. V lost 5 bases, J lost 5 bases, and 15 bases lay in between. The CDR3 sequence is 14 residues long.

The J gene is TRBJ2-7, the V gene TRBV20-1; D might be TRBD1 (5 bases). Trimming pared 7 bases from V and 4 bases from J, leaving 11 bases between. The CDR3 is 11 amino acids. The germline gives CDR1 DFQATT, CDR2 SNEGSKA (reference sequence). The CDR3 loop reads CSVAGLYEQYF. The CDR3 bases are TGCAGTGTGGCAGGGTTGTACGAGCAGTACTTC.

The CDR3 DNA follows: TGTGCCAGCAGTCTATCCCACCTAGAAGCTTTCTTT. It specifies CASSLSHLEAFF. The rearrangement uses TRBV6-2 or TRBV6-3 and TRBJ1-1; D is uncertain. CDR1 MNHEY and CDR2 SVGEGT come from the germline V gene. V was cut by 5 bases and J by 8 bases, with 12 bases left in between. The CDR3 consists of 12 residues.

This clone was seen a handful of times. The chain is built from TRBV7-3 and TRBJ2-2; D perhaps matches TRBD2 (6 bases). Germline V gene sequence: CDR1 SGHTA, CDR2 FQGTGA. The CDR3 has 16 residues. Trimming cost V 5 bases and J 1 base, with 14 bases left between them. The DNA of the CDR3 is TGTGCCAGCAGCCAAGGGCCCGGGGGGAACACCGGGGAGCTGTTTTTT. Translated, it gives CASSQGPGGNTGELFF. Together with reference TRBV7-3 and TRBJ2-2, the CDR3 gives the full variable domain: GAGVSQTPSNKVTEKGKYVELRCDPISGHTALYWYRQSLGQGPEFLIYFQGTGAADDSGLPNDRFFAVRPEGSVSTLKIQRTERGDSAVYLCASSQGPGGNTGELFFGEGSRLTVL.

V and J are TRBV7-8 and TRBJ2-3; TRBD2 matches 15 bases. Losses at the gene ends were 1 base for V and 6 bases for J; bases not matched to a gene: 8. The CDR3 covers 18 residues. In germline, CDR1 is SGHVS, CDR2 FQNEAQ. The CDR3 coding sequence is TGTGCCAGCAGCTTAGAGGGGACTAGCGGGGGGTCCACGGATACGCAGTATTTT. The encoded protein is CASSLEGTSGGSTDTQYF.

This chain uses TRBV7-2 with TRBJ2-3; 9 bases match TRBD2. The CDR3 totals 15 residues. CDR1 SGHTA and CDR2 FQGNSA come from the germline V gene. V lost 6 bases, J lost 1 base, and 5 bases stayed unmatched. CDR3 DNA: TGTGCCAGCAGGACTAGCGGCGTCCGCACAGATACGCAGTATTTT. This codes for CASRTSGVRTDTQYF.

This chain links TRBV28 with TRBJ1-6, with 8 bases that match TRBD1. V was clipped by 2 bases and J by 11 bases; unmatched bases: 2. Looked up from germline, CDR1 is MDHEN and CDR2 is SYDVKM. This CDR3 contains 13 residues. Here the CDR3 DNA reads TGTGCCAGCAGTTTAAGACAGGGGACACCCCTCCACTTT. Amino acids: CASSLRQGTPLHF.

The chain's CDR3 is CASSQGGAGGLQSGELFF. The CDR3 bases are TGCGCCAGCAGCCAGGGGGGAGCGGGGGGGCTCCAGTCCGGGGAGCTGTTTTTT. The rearrangement uses TRBV4-3 and TRBJ2-2; 10 bases map to TRBD2. CDR1 and CDR2 from the germline V gene are LGHNA and YSLEER. With V trimmed by 3 bases and J by 6 bases, 13 bases remained unmatched. The CDR3 length is 18 residues.

The V and J genes are TRBV5-1 and TRBJ2-1; 7 positions agree with TRBD1. Per germline, CDR1 SGHRS and CDR2 YFSETQ. V shed 4 bases and J 5 bases; nucleotides not matched to a gene: 6. The CDR3 covers 14 residues. This chain's CDR3 is CASSKGDSNNEQFF. CDR3 DNA sequence: TGCGCCAGCAGCAAAGGGGACAGCAACAATGAGCAGTTCTTC.